The present TCR beta chain was sequenced within a study of graft-versus-host responses after intestinal transplantation. Sequencing was performed with immunoSEQ multiplex PCR; in TCRdb, only in-frame clones are kept and a portion is missing. The sample records tens of thousands of clones, around 92% being singletons. Study-level results: Within the allografts of patients who had graft-donor T cell macrochimerism, graft-versus-host to host-versus-graft clonal ratios were high.

This clone is termed medium-sized. Its matching antigen is unknown. The V gene's germline CDR1 is ENHRY and CDR2 SYGVKD. The CDR3 runs to 12 residues. V trimming: 10 bases; J trimming: 10 bases; junction bases outside the gene matches: 13. The genes are TRBV10-3 and TRBJ2-7, with 7 bases aligning to TRBD2. This clonotype was sampled from a human donor who received an intestinal transplant. The material was unstimulated CD8+ T cells sorted from spleen or lymph node cells, obtained before intestinal transplant. CDR3 sequence: CATGAGLVGQYF. The DNA for the CDR3 is TGTGCCACCGGGGCCGGACTAGTTGGACAGTACTTC.